This T cell receptor (beta chain) was documented in a study of T cells in Graves' hyperthyroidism and ophthalmopathy. Amplification of TCR beta CDR3 regions was performed using RNA transcripts as template. When the TCR CDR3 underwent first-round RT-PCR, the HTBI primer set was used. TCRdb redid the calling of the multiplex PCR reads with MiXCR, one entry per CDR3 protein. The sample consists of around 600,000 distinct CDR3 sequences, about a sixth of them appearing once. This clonotype was observed many times. Its antigen is not known. Researchers barred patients who had uncontrolled infection, other autoimmune disease, pregnancy or lactation. Study results and caveats: The majority of expanded thyroid clonotypes above 0.001 also appeared in blood.

J lost 4 bases, V lost 6 bases, and 6 bases had no gene match. The CDR3 extends over 14 amino acids. Germline V gene sequence: CDR1 LGHNT, CDR2 FRNRAP. The chain couples TRBV12-5 to TRBJ1-5, with 7 bases that match TRBD1. The receptor was isolated from a woman between 40 and 55 years old with Graves' ophthalmopathy. Sequenced: blood. CDR3 nucleotide sequence: TGTGCTAGTGGCCTACAGGGGTCTAATCAGCCCCAGCATTTT. Amino acid sequence: CASGLQGSNQPQHF.